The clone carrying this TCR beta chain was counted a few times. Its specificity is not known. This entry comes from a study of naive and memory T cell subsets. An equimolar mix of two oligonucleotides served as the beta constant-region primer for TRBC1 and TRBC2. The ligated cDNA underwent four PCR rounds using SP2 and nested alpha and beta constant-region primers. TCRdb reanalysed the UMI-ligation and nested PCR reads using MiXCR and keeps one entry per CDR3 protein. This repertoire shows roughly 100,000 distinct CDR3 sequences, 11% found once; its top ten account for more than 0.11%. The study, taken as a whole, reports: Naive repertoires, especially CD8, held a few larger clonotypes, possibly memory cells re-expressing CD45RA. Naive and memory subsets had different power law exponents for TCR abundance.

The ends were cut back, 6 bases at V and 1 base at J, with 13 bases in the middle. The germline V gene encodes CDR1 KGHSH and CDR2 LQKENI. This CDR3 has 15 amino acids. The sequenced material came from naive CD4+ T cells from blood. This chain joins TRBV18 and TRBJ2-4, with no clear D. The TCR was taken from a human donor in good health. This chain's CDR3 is CASSPRGRAKNIQYF. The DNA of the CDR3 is TGTGCCAGCTCCCCTAGAGGCCGGGCCAAAAACATTCAGTACTTC.